This T cell receptor beta chain came from a study of control samples from healthy donors and cancer patients. Trimming took 6 bases from V and 7 from J, leaving 15 bases between them. The CDR3 sequence is 13 residues long. Germline CDR1 MNHNY, CDR2 SVGAGI (reference sequence). Profiled with immunoSEQ multiplex PCR; TCRdb holds only in-frame clones, not every one. This table has some 150,000 clones, approximately 94% appearing once. The sequenced material came from PBMCs. The chain recombines TRBV6-6 with TRBJ1-1; D gene ambiguous. The sequence came from a man in his sixties with colorectal cancer. The chain's CDR3 is CASSPPGFFEAFF. In DNA form, the CDR3 reads TGTGCCAGCAGCCCCCCGGGGTTTTTTGAAGCTTTCTTT.